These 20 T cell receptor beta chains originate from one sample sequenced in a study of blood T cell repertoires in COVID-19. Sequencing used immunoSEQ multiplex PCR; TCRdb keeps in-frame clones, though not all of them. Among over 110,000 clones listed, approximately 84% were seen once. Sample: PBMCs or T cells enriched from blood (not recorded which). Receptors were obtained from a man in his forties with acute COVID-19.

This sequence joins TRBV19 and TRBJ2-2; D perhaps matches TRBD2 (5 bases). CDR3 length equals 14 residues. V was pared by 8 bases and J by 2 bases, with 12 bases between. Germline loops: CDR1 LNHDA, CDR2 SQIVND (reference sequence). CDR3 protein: CASGSRPNTGELFF. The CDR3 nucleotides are TGTGCCAGTGGGAGTCGGCCCAACACCGGGGAGCTGTTTTTT. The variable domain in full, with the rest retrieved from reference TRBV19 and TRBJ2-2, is DGGITQSPKYLFRKEGQNVTLSCEQNLNHDAMYWYRQDPGQGLRLIYYSQIVNDFQKGDIAEGYSVSREKKESFPLTVTSAQKNPTAFYLCASGSRPNTGELFFGEGSRLTVL.

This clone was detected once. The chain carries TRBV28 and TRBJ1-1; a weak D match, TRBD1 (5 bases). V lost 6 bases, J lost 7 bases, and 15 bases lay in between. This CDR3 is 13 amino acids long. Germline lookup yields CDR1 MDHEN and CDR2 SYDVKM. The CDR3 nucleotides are TGTGCCAGCAGCGAACCTCAGGGTTTTGAAGCTTTCTTT. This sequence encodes CASSEPQGFEAFF. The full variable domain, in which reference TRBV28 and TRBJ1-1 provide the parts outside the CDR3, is DVKVTQSSRYLVKRTGEKVFLECVQDMDHENMFWYRQDPGLGLRLIYFSYDVKMKEKGDIPEGYSVSREKKERFSLILESASTNQTSMYLCASSEPQGFEAFFGQGTRLTVV.

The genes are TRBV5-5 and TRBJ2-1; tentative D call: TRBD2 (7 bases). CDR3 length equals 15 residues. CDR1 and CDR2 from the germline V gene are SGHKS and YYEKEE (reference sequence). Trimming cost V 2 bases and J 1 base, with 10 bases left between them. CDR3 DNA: TGTGCCAGCAGCTTAGAGGGGGGGTCCTACAATGAGCAGTTCTTC. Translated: CASSLEGGSYNEQFF.

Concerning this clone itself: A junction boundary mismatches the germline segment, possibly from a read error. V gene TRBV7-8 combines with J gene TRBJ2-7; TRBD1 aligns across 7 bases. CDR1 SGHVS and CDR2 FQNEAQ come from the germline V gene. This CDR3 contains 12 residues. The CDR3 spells CASSSPDKGAFF. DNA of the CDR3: TGTGCCAGCAGCTCACCCGACAAGGGGGCTTTCTTC.

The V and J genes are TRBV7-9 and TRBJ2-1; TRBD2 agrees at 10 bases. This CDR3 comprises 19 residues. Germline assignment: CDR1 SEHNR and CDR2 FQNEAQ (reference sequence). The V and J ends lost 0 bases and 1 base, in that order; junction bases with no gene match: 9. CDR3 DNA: TGTGCCAGCAGCTTAGCCCTTAGACTAGCGGGTAAATCCTACAATGAGCAGTTCTTC. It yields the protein CASSLALRLAGKSYNEQFF.

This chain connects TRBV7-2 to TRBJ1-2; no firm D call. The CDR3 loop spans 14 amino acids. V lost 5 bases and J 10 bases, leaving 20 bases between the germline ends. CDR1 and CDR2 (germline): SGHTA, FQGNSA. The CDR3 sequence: CASSAYGGWSPYTF. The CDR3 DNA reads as TGTGCCAGCAGCGCCTATGGAGGGTGGTCTCCCTACACCTTC.

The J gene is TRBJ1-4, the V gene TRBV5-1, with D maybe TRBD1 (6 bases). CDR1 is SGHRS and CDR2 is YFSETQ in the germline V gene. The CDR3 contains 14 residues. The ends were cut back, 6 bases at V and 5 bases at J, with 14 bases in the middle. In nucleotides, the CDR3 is TGCGCCAGCACCTATGGGGGCTCAAATGAAAAACTGTTTTTT. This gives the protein CASTYGGSNEKLFF.

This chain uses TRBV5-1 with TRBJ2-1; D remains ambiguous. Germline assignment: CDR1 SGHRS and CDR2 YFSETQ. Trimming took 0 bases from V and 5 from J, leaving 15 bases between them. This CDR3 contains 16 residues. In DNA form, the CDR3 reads TGCGCCAGCAGCTTGGAGGTAGCCCTACTTAACAATGAGCAGTTCTTC. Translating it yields CASSLEVALLNNEQFF.

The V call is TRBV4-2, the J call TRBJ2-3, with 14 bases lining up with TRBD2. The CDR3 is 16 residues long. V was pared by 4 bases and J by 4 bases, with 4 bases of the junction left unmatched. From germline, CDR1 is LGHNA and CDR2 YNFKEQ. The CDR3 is CASSPGTSGGADTQYF. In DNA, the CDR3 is TGTGCCAGCAGCCCCGGGACTAGCGGGGGCGCAGATACGCAGTATTTT.

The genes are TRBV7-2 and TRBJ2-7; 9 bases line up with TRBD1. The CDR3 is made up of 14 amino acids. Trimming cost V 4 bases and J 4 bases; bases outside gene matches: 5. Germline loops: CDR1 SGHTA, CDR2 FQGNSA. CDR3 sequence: CASSYQGQGYEQYF. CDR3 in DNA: TGTGCCAGCAGCTACCAAGGACAGGGGTACGAGCAGTACTTC.

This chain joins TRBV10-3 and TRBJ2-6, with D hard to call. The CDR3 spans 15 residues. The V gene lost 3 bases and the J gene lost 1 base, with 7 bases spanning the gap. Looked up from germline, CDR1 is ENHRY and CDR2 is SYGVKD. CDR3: CAISELPSGANVLTF. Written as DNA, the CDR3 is TGTGCCATCAGTGAACTGCCTTCTGGGGCCAACGTCCTGACTTTC.

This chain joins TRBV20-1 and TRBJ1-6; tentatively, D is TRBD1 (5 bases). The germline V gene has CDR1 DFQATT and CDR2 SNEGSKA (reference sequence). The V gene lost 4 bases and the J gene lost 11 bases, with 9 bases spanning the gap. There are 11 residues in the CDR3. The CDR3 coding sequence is TGCAGTGCTAAGAACAGGACACCCCTCCACTTT. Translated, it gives CSAKNRTPLHF.

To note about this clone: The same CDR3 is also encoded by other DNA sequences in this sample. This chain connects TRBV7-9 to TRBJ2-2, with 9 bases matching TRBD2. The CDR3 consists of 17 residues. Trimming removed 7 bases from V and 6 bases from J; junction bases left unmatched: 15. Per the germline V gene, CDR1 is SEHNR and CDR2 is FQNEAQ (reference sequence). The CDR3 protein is CASTGAAGGHLSGELFF. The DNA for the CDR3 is TGTGCCAGCACCGGGGCGGCGGGGGGGCACCTCTCCGGGGAGCTGTTTTTT.

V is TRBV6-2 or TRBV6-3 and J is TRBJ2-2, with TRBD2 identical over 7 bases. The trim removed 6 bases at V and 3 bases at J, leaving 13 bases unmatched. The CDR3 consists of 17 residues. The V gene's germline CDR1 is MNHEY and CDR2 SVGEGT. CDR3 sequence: CASSIIGRARDTGELFF. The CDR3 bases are TGTGCCAGCAGCATTATTGGGAGGGCTCGTGACACCGGGGAGCTGTTTTTT.

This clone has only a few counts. The CDR3 loop reads CATSSSGTSFYEQYF. CDR3 bases: TGTGCCACCAGCAGTTCCGGGACTAGCTTTTACGAGCAGTACTTC. The gene calls are TRBV15 and TRBJ2-7; 9 bases are a match to TRBD2. The CDR3 covers 15 residues. Trimming cost V 3 bases and J 4 bases; bases outside gene matches: 7. CDR1 LNHNV and CDR2 YYDKDF come from the germline V gene (reference sequence).

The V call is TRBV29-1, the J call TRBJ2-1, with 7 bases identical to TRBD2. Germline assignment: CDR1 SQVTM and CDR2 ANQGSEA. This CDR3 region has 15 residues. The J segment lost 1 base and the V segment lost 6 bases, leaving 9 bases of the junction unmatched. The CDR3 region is CSVKRGVGSYNEQFF. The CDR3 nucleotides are TGCAGCGTCAAGCGGGGAGTCGGATCCTACAATGAGCAGTTCTTC.

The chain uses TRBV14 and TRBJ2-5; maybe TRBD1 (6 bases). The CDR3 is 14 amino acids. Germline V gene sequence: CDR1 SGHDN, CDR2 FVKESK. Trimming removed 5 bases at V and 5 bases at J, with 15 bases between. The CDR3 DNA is TGTGCCAGCAGCGAACGGACAGTGCGGGAGACCCAGTACTTC. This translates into CASSERTVRETQYF.

CDR3 sequence (DNA): TGTGCCACCAGCACAAGCGACAGCTCCAATCAGCCCCAGCATTTT. This codes for CATSTSDSSNQPQHF. V gene TRBV15 combines with J gene TRBJ1-5; the D gene is possibly TRBD1 (5 bases). Germline V gives CDR1 LNHNV, CDR2 YYDKDF (reference sequence). This CDR3 region has 15 residues. Trimming removed 4 bases from V and 3 bases from J, with 13 bases in between.

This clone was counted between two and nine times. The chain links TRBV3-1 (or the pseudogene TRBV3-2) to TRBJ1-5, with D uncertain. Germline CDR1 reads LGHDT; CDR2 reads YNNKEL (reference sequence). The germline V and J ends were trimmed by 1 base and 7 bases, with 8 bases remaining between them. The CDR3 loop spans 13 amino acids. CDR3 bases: TGTGCCAGCAGCCAAGGGGCCATGCAGCCCCAGCATTTT. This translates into CASSQGAMQPQHF.

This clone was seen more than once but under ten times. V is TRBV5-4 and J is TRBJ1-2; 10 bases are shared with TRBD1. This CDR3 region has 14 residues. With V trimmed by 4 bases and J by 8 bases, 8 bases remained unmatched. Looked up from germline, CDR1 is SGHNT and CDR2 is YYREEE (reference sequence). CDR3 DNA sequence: TGTGCCAGCAGCCATCGACAGGGGGCTGGCGGCTACACCTTC. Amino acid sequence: CASSHRQGAGGYTF.